This TCR beta chain was found in a study of blood T cell repertoires in COVID-19. Overall study: PBMCs, B-cell-depleted T cells, or T cells provided the cDNA or gDNA that made up the material.

Assay used: immunoSEQ multiplex PCR; TCRdb lists only in-frame clones, some missing. Seen here are roughly 200,000 clones, 75% to 90% observed once, and the top ten hold around 4%. The participants were between about 18 and 90 years old and came from about two dozen US areas. The CDR3 totals 16 residues. J gave up 2 bases and V 5 bases, and 6 bases lay outside the gene matches. Germline V gives CDR1 MNHEY, CDR2 SVGEGT. The receptor was isolated from a woman aged 25 to 39 who had been exposed to COVID-19. This rearrangement joins TRBV6-2 or TRBV6-3 to TRBJ2-7; 13 bases map to TRBD2. Input material: PBMCs or T cells enriched from blood (not recorded which). This CDR3 reads CASSPSGLAGTYEQYF. The CDR3 DNA sequence: TGTGCCAGCAGTCCATCGGGACTAGCGGGGACCTACGAGCAGTACTTC.